This T cell receptor beta chain was identified during a study of PD-L1 blockade in urothelial cancer. Turning to the study itself: After treatment start, blood was analyzed at 3 weeks (second dose) and at 6 weeks.

Here immunoSEQ multiplex PCR was the method, and the copy in TCRdb shows in-frame clones only, minus some. The sample yields around 93,000 clones, over 65% seen once. V dropped 2 bases and J dropped 3; count of bases not matched to a gene: 4. CDR1 MGHRA and CDR2 YSYEKL come from the germline V gene. This CDR3 has 18 amino acids. Time point described: peripheral blood 6 weeks after treatment start. V and J are TRBV4-1 and TRBJ2-2; 15 positions agree with TRBD2. This sequence was found in a man in his 70s with urothelial cancer. Source: PBMCs, taken around atezolizumab (anti-PD-L1) treatment. Here the CDR3 reads CASSQRGLAGGYTGELFF. Here the CDR3 DNA reads TGCGCCAGCAGCCAACGGGGACTAGCGGGGGGATACACCGGGGAGCTGTTTTTT.